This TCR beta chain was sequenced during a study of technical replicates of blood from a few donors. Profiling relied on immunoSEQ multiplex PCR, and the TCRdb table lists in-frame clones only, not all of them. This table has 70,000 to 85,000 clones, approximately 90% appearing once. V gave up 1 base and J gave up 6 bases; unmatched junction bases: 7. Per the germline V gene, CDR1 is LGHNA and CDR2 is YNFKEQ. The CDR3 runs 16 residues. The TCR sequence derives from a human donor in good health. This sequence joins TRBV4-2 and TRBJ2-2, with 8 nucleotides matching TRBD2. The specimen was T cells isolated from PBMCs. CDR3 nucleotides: TGTGCCAGCAGCCAAGTCCTCGCTAGCGGGTCCGGGGAGCTGTTTTTT. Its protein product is CASSQVLASGSGELFF.